The text below deals with one TCR beta chain. Its target is not known. The sample originates from a study of shared clonotypes between healthy human individuals. Study-wide results and limits: Among non-shared clonotypes, generation probabilities were lower than among those shared by all four donors.

This CDR3 spans 15 amino acids. Trimming stripped 3 bases from V and 2 bases from J, with 13 bases between. Germline loops: CDR1 LNHDA, CDR2 SQIVND (reference sequence). Some 30,000 T cell genomes (roughly 220 ng DNA) went into each sorted-subset replicate. The method was immunoSEQ multiplex PCR; TCRdb's version includes in-frame clones alone and lacks a portion of them. The profile shows roughly 2.4 million clones, around 95% of them singletons. The chain uses TRBV19 and TRBJ1-1; a weak D match, TRBD1 (6 bases). This sequence originates from a man aged 18 to 29 in good health. Sequencing was done on a sample of naive CD4+ T cells sorted from blood. Sample subset: CD45RA+ positively selected. The CDR3 bases are TGTGCCAGTAGTATCCAGGGGCCCATCAACACTGAAGCTTTCTTT. Its protein is CASSIQGPINTEAFF.